Following are 27 T cell receptor beta chains from one sample sequenced in a study of cytomegalovirus exposure and HLA in healthy donors. PCR primers comprised 60 Vbeta and 13 Jbeta primers. This table comes from immunoSEQ multiplex PCR, and its TCRdb copy is limited to in-frame clones, with some not included. The table records tens of thousands of clones, roughly 70% of them present only once. Sequenced sample: PBMCs. These receptors all stem from a young woman in good health and CMV-seronegative.

The chain employs TRBV4-2 and TRBJ2-5; 8 bases map to TRBD1. V dropped 2 bases and J dropped 6; count of bases not matched to a gene: 5. The CDR3 loop spans 14 amino acids. Germline-derived CDR1 and CDR2 are LGHNA and YNFKEQ. The CDR3, as DNA: TGTGCCAGCAGCCAATCCGGGACAGGAAAGACCCAGTACTTC. Translating gives CASSQSGTGKTQYF.

V and J are TRBV2 and TRBJ2-1, with 10 bases that match TRBD2. CDR3 length equals 18 residues. After removal of 11 bases from V and 3 bases from J, the junction contained 19 bases not matched to a gene. The germline V gene encodes CDR1 SNHLY and CDR2 FYNNEI. CDR3 DNA sequence: TGTGCCTCCCCAAAAGGTAGCGGGGGGCCGGACCTCTACAATGAGCAGTTCTTC. Protein: CASPKGSGGPDLYNEQFF.

This clone was picked up one time. The CDR3 here is CASSLSPRLAGGQETQYF. The CDR3, as DNA: TGTGCCAGCAGTTTATCCCCAAGACTAGCGGGGGGACAAGAGACCCAGTACTTC. The chain uses TRBV27 and TRBJ2-5; 13 nucleotides agree with TRBD2. The germline CDR1 and CDR2 sequences are MNHEY and SMNVEV (reference sequence). CDR3 size: 18 residues. Trimming at V came to 0 bases and at J to 2 bases, leaving 6 bases not matched to a gene.

The chain has TRBV4-1 and TRBJ1-4; 12 bases line up with TRBD1. V lost 2 bases and J lost 2; bases outside the gene matches: 15. The CDR3 runs to 21 residues. Germline-derived CDR1 and CDR2 are MGHRA and YSYEKL. The CDR3 reads CASSQPPSGTGGLRTNEKLFF. Written as DNA, the CDR3 is TGCGCCAGCAGCCAACCGCCCTCCGGGACAGGGGGCTTGAGGACTAATGAAAAACTGTTTTTT.

The chain uses TRBV30 and TRBJ1-6, with D possibly TRBD1 on 5 matching bases. Trimming removed 0 bases from V and 10 bases from J, with 10 bases in between. Germline V gives CDR1 GTSNPN, CDR2 SVGIG (reference sequence). The CDR3 consists of 13 residues. The CDR3 loop reads CAWSVRARSPLHF. In DNA form, the CDR3 reads TGTGCCTGGAGTGTCAGGGCCCGATCACCCCTCCACTTT.

The chain uses TRBV6-5 and TRBJ2-1; 8 positions agree with TRBD1. V was pared by 6 bases and J by 10 bases, with 8 bases of the junction left unmatched. The CDR3 extends over 13 amino acids. Germline CDR1 is MNHEY and CDR2 is SVGAGI. The CDR3 DNA reads as TGTGCCAGCAGCCTCAGTTACAGGGGGGAGCAGTTCTTC. It is translated as CASSLSYRGEQFF.

The chain recombines TRBV27 with TRBJ2-5; D is unresolved. Looked up from germline, CDR1 is MNHEY and CDR2 is SMNVEV (reference sequence). V shed 5 bases and J shed 5 bases, with 15 bases lying between them. The CDR3 spans 14 residues. CDR3: CASSPQTLRETQYF. The CDR3 DNA reads as TGTGCCAGCAGTCCCCAGACACTTCGGGAGACCCAGTACTTC.

The chain joins TRBV4-3 to TRBJ2-7; a possible D gene is TRBD1 (6 bases). This CDR3 has 16 amino acids. Germline-derived CDR1 and CDR2 are LGHNA and YSLEER. Trimming took 3 bases from V and 5 from J, leaving 20 bases between them. Here the CDR3 DNA reads TGCGCCAGCAGCCATAAACTAGACAGGCCCTGGGACGAGCAGTACTTC. It encodes CASSHKLDRPWDEQYF.

Concerning this clone itself: An end of the junction differs from the germline gene, which may be a read error. V gene TRBV6-5 combines with J gene TRBJ2-5; 9 bases line up with TRBD1. The DNA matches TRBJ2-7 better at its end, which makes the J call doubtful. The CDR3 runs 15 residues. The germline V gene encodes CDR1 MNHEY and CDR2 SVGAGI. The CDR3 DNA follows: TGTGCCAGCAGTGACTCAGGGACAGGGTTGTACGAGCAGTACTTC. Residues: CASSDSGTGLYEQYF.

The V and J genes are TRBV7-9 and TRBJ1-1, with D tentatively TRBD1 (6 bases). The CDR3 consists of 15 residues. Between the trimmed V and J ends, which lost 4 bases and 10 bases, there was a span of 22 bases. Germline values: CDR1 SEHNR, CDR2 FQNEAQ (reference sequence). For the CDR3, the DNA is TGTGCCAGCAGCTCATCCGGGACATACTTATGGGGAGCTTTCTTT. It translates to CASSSSGTYLWGAFF.

The chain carries TRBV9 and TRBJ2-4; D is possibly TRBD2 (5 bases). V was trimmed by 4 bases and J by 5 bases, leaving 19 bases between them. This CDR3 has 16 amino acids. Germline V gene data show CDR1 as SGDLS and CDR2 as YYNGEE. In nucleotides, the CDR3 is TGTGCCAGCAGCCCTTCGGTCGGGAATGCCGAAAACATTCAGTACTTC. This gives the protein CASSPSVGNAENIQYF.

The chain uses TRBV29-1 and TRBJ2-7, with 9 bases aligning to TRBD1. The J segment lost 5 bases and the V segment lost 4 bases, leaving 6 bases of the junction unmatched. CDR1 is SQVTM, CDR2 ANQGSEA, per germline. This CDR3 spans 13 amino acids. In nucleotides, the CDR3 is TGCAGCGTTGCGGGACAGGGTACCCACGAGCAGTACTTC. This translates into CSVAGQGTHEQYF.

V and J are TRBV6-5 and TRBJ1-1, with D maybe TRBD1 (6 bases). Per the germline V gene, CDR1 is MNHEY and CDR2 is SVGAGI. V was shortened by 6 bases and J by 1 base, with 12 bases between the two germline ends. This CDR3 comprises 14 residues. The CDR3 coding sequence is TGTGCCAGCAGCCCCAGGGGCAGGAACACTGAAGCTTTCTTT. Amino acids: CASSPRGRNTEAFF.

This clone was picked up one time. The genes are TRBV15 and TRBJ2-7; 7 bases agree with TRBD1. Losses at the gene ends were 1 base for V and 4 bases for J; bases not matched to a gene: 1. The CDR3 covers 13 residues. Germline loops: CDR1 LNHNV, CDR2 YYDKDF (reference sequence). CDR3 region: CATSRVTGYEQYF. The CDR3 bases are TGTGCCACCAGCAGAGTGACAGGGTACGAGCAGTACTTC. Looking up the rest from reference TRBV15 and TRBJ2-7 gives the full variable domain: DAMVIQNPRYQVTQFGKPVTLSCSQTLNHNVMYWYQQKSSQAPKLLFHYYDKDFNNEADTPDNFQSRRPNTSFCFLDIRSPGLGDTAMYLCATSRVTGYEQYFGPGTRLTVT.

This chain connects TRBV9 to TRBJ1-1; 10 nucleotides align to TRBD1. J gave up 4 bases and V 0 bases, and 6 bases lay outside the gene matches. Germline V gives CDR1 SGDLS, CDR2 YYNGEE. The CDR3 totals 16 residues. CDR3 nucleotides: TGTGCCAGCAGCGTAGGACAGGGGGCGGGCGCCACTGAAGCTTTCTTT. Encoded protein: CASSVGQGAGATEAFF.

This clone was seen just once. For the CDR3, the DNA is TGTGCCACCGGACAGGGGATAGCTGGGGCCAACGTCCTGACTTTC. It encodes CATGQGIAGANVLTF. The chain uses TRBV27 and TRBJ2-6, with 9 bases aligning to TRBD1. Looked up from germline, CDR1 is MNHEY and CDR2 is SMNVEV (reference sequence). CDR3 size: 15 residues. V was clipped by 10 bases and J by 2 bases; unmatched bases: 6.

The chain uses TRBV2 and TRBJ1-2; no firm D call. Trimming removed 6 bases at V and 12 bases at J, with 14 bases between. The CDR3 spans 11 residues. Per the germline V gene, CDR1 is SNHLY and CDR2 is FYNNEI. This chain's CDR3 is CASRQSVRDTF. The CDR3 DNA reads as TGTGCCAGCAGACAGTCAGTAAGAGACACCTTC. The full variable domain, completed using reference TRBV2 and TRBJ1-2, is EPEVTQTPSHQVTQMGQEVILRCVPISNHLYFYWYRQILGQKVEFLVSFYNNEISEKSEIFDDQFSVERPDGSNFTLKIRSTKLEDSAMYFCASRQSVRDTFGSGTRLTVV.

This clone was recorded a few times. The gene calls are TRBV4-2 and TRBJ1-4, with a possible D match to TRBD1 (6 bases). The CDR3 loop spans 16 amino acids. Germline CDR1 is LGHNA and CDR2 is YNFKEQ. Between the trimmed V and J ends, which lost 2 bases and 3 bases, there was a span of 13 bases. This CDR3 reads CASSQPGGPPNEKLFF. In DNA, the CDR3 is TGTGCCAGCAGCCAACCCGGGGGGCCCCCTAATGAAAAACTGTTTTTT.

The gene calls are TRBV19 and TRBJ1-5; D not resolved. V was trimmed by 4 bases and J by 5 bases, leaving 18 bases between them. The germline V gene encodes CDR1 LNHDA and CDR2 SQIVND (reference sequence). The CDR3 totals 16 residues. DNA of the CDR3: TGTGCCAGTAGTACTTCCCGACGGAGGTTATATCAGCCCCAGCATTTT. Protein sequence: CASSTSRRRLYQPQHF.

This clone was detected only a few times. This rearrangement joins TRBV7-9 to TRBJ1-1, with 10 nucleotides matching TRBD1. Germline CDR1 is SEHNR and CDR2 is FQNEAQ (reference sequence). With V trimmed by 3 bases and J by 3 bases, 13 bases remained unmatched. The CDR3 runs to 18 residues. The CDR3 coding sequence is TGTGCCAGCAGCTTTCCGGCGACAGGGGGCAGAGGTGACACTGAAGCTTTCTTT. This gives the protein CASSFPATGGRGDTEAFF. The whole variable domain, filled in from reference TRBV7-9 and TRBJ1-1, reads DTGVSQNPRHKITKRGQNVTFRCDPISEHNRLYWYRQTLGQGPEFLTYFQNEAQLEKSRLLSDRFSAERPKGSFSTLEIQRTEQGDSAMYLCASSFPATGGRGDTEAFFGQGTRLTVV.

The rearrangement uses TRBV6-6 and TRBJ2-5; a possible D gene is TRBD2 (6 bases). V was cut by 2 bases and J by 3 bases, with 7 bases left in between. The CDR3 is made up of 13 amino acids. CDR1 and CDR2 (germline): MNHNY, SVGAGI (reference sequence). CDR3 DNA: TGTGCCAGCAGTTACCCGGGGGAAGAGACCCAGTACTTC. It translates to CASSYPGEETQYF.

The CDR3 DNA follows: TGTGCCAGCAGCTTAGCGCACAGGGGCGAGGGCAATCAGCCCCAGCATTTT. This translates into CASSLAHRGEGNQPQHF. The chain has TRBV7-2 and TRBJ1-5; 7 bases are shared with TRBD1. The CDR3 sequence is 17 residues long. Germline values: CDR1 SGHTA, CDR2 FQGNSA. Trimming removed 0 bases from V and 2 bases from J; junction bases left unmatched: 7.

V and J are TRBV5-6 and TRBJ2-7; 10 bases match TRBD2. The J segment lost 7 bases and the V segment lost 4 bases, leaving 14 bases of the junction unmatched. The length of the CDR3 is 16 residues. The germline gives CDR1 SGHDT, CDR2 YYEEEE. Written as DNA, the CDR3 is TGTGCCAGCAGCGGTGTTAGCGGGGGGAGTCTATGGGAGCAGTACTTC. This gives the protein CASSGVSGGSLWEQYF.

This clone appeared a few times. The genes are TRBV7-6 and TRBJ2-7; D possibly corresponds to TRBD1 (5 bases). The CDR3 is made up of 12 amino acids. The ends were cut back, 4 bases at V and 5 bases at J, with 9 bases in the middle. Germline V gene sequence: CDR1 SGHVS, CDR2 FNYEAQ. The CDR3 DNA reads TGTGCCAGCAGCTCCGACAGACACGAGCAGTACTTC. As protein: CASSSDRHEQYF.

The chain has TRBV2 and TRBJ1-1; D is possibly TRBD1 (5 bases). V lost 11 bases and J lost 4, with 17 bases in between. The CDR3 loop spans 13 amino acids. The germline V gene has CDR1 SNHLY and CDR2 FYNNEI. The CDR3 sequence: CAGRGGVSTEAFF. CDR3 sequence (DNA): TGTGCCGGCCGGGGGGGGGTGAGCACTGAAGCTTTCTTT.

The rearrangement joins TRBV7-9 to TRBJ2-1, with D unresolved. Germline V lookup: CDR1 SEHNR, CDR2 FQNEAQ (reference sequence). CDR3 size: 13 residues. V lost 6 bases and J lost 8, with 14 bases in between. The CDR3, as DNA: TGTGCCAGCAGTCATCCGGAGTGGGATGAGCAGTTCTTC. Its protein is CASSHPEWDEQFF.

The V call is TRBV5-1, the J call TRBJ2-5; D not resolved. Trimming stripped 1 base from V and 5 bases from J, with 3 bases between. This CDR3 has 11 amino acids. Germline-derived CDR1 and CDR2 are SGHRS and YFSETQ. CDR3 in amino acids: CASSLSETQYF. The CDR3 region has the DNA TGCGCCAGCAGCTTGTCGGAGACCCAGTACTTC.